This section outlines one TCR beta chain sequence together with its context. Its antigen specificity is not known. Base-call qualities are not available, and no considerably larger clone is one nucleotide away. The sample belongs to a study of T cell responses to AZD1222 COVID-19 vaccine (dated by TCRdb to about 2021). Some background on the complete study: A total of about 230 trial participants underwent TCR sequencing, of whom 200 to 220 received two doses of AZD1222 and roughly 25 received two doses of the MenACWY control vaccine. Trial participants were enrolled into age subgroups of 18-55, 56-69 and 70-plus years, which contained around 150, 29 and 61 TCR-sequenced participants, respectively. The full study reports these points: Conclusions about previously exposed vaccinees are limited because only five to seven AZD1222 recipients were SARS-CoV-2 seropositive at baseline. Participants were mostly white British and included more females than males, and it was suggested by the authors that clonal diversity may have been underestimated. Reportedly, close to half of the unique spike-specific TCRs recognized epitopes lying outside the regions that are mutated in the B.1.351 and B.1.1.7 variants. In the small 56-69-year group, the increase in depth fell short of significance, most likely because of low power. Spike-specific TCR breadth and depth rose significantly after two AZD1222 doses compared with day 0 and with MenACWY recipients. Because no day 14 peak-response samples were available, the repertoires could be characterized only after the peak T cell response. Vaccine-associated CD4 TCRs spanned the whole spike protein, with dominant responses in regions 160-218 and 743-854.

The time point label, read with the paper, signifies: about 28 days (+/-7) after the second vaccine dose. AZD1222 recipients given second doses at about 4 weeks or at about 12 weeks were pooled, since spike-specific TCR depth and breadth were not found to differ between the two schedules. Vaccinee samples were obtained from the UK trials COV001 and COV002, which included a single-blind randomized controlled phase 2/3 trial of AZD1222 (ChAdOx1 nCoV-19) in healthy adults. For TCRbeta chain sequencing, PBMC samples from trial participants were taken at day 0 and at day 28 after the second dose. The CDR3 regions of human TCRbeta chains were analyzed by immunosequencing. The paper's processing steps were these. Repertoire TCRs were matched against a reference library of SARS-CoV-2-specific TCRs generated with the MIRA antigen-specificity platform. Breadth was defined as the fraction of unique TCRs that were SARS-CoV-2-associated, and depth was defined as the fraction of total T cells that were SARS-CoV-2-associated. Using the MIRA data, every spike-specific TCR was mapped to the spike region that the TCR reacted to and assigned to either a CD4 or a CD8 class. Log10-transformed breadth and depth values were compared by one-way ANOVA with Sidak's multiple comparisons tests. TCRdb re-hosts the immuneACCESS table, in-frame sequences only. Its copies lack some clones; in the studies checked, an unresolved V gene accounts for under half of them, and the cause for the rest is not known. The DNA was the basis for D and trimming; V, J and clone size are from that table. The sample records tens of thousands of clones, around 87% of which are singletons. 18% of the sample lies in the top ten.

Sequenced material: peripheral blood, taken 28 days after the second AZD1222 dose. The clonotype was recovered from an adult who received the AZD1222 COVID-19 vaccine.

The nucleotide sequence reads as follows: TGTGCCAGCGCGGGACAAACGAACACCGGGGAGCTGTTTTTT. This is translated as CASAGQTNTGELFF. The rearranged chain carries TRBV11-3 and TRBJ2-2, with a tentative D call of TRBD1 or TRBD2, each matching 6 bases. According to the germline V gene, CDR1 reads SGHNT and CDR2 reads YENEEA. V gives up 8 bases and J gives up 0 bases, and the segment between their germline ends measures 10 bases. The CDR3 measures 14 amino acids from cysteine to phenylalanine. Only the CDR3 DNA is retained, 42 bases long and in frame from the first base.